This TCR beta chain was sequenced for a study of T-cell reconstitution after alpha-beta-depleted transplantation in children (dated by TCRdb to 2015 to 2016). The study in broad terms: Using TCR repertoire profiling, the study quantitatively followed how T-cell immune reconstitution unfolded in children after TCRalphabeta/CD19-depleted allogeneic hematopoietic cell transplantation.

In the case of this clonotype: No antigen is known for it. The record has no base qualities; no much larger clone is one base away.

To prepare the library, PCR was applied. The run used an Illumina HiSeq 2500. Molecular barcoding was employed in the preparation of TCR libraries, with unique molecular identifiers being used to normalize TCRbeta repertoire quantification. In-frame beta chains were kept once TCRdb had trimmed the public reads at Q25 with fastp and called clones with MiXCR. Each entry merges the rows of one CDR3 protein and shows their most common DNA and genes. This sample gives about 200,000 distinct CDR3 sequences in total; approximately 6.9% of them show up just once. The top ten clones comprise 5% to 6.5% of the sample. The sample's treatment or condition, from its label and the paper: allogeneic hematopoietic cell transplantation with graft depleted of TCRalphabeta T cells and CD19 B cells. The transplant recipients were children given TCRalphabeta/CD19-depleted allogeneic hematopoietic cell grafts. What the study reported, not specific to this receptor: Over subsequent months, a decline in hyperexpanded clone frequencies was noted, and after one year, T-cell counts and TCRbeta diversity were mostly ascribed to newly produced T cells. In some patients, the high TCRbeta diversity seen at day 60 was put down to recipient T cells and intrathymic progenitors that had survived conditioning. About two months after transplant, the apparently early recovery of alphabetaT-cell counts reportedly depended on just several hundred clones that had expanded rapidly and came from non-depleted graft cells.

The CDR3, from cysteine to phenylalanine, totals 19 residues. Only the CDR3 DNA stays, 57 bases, in frame from base 1. The V and J ends are trimmed by 8 bases and 0 bases, leaving 28 bases between them. CDR1 and CDR2 are drawn from the germline V gene: MDHEN, SYDVKM. Here the sequenced sample was PBMCs, taken before TCRalphabeta/CD19-depleted stem cell transplant. The rearrangement joined TRBV28 to TRBJ1-1, with TRBD1 tentatively as D gene (5 bases match). The clonotype was recovered from a boy aged 2 to 10 with acute lymphoblastic leukemia, due to receive a stem cell transplant. In nucleotides, the sequence is TGTGCCAGCGACCCGGCGGGGCGACTAAATTACGCCTTGAACACTGAAGCTTTCTTT. Its product reads: CASDPAGRLNYALNTEAFF. The full variable domain, completed from the reference TRBV28 and TRBJ1-1 proteins outside the CDR3, reads DVKVTQSSRYLVKRTGEKVFLECVQDMDHENMFWYRQDPGLGLRLIYFSYDVKMKEKGDIPEGYSVSREKKERFSLILESASTNQTSMYLCASDPAGRLNYALNTEAFFGQGTRLTVV.